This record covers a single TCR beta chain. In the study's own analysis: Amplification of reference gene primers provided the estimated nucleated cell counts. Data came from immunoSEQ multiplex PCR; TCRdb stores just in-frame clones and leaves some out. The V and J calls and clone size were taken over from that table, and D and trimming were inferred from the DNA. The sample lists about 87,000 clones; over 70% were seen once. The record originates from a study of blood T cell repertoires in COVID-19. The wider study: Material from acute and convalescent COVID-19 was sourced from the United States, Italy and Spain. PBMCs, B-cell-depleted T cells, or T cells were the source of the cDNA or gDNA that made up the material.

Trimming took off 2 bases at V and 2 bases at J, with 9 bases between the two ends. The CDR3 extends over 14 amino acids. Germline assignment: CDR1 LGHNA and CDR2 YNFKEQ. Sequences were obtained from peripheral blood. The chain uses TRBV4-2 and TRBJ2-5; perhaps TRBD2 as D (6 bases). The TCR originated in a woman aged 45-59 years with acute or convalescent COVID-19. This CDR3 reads CASSQPGLQETQYF. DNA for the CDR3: TGTGCCAGCAGCCAACCGGGACTGCAAGAGACCCAGTACTTC.